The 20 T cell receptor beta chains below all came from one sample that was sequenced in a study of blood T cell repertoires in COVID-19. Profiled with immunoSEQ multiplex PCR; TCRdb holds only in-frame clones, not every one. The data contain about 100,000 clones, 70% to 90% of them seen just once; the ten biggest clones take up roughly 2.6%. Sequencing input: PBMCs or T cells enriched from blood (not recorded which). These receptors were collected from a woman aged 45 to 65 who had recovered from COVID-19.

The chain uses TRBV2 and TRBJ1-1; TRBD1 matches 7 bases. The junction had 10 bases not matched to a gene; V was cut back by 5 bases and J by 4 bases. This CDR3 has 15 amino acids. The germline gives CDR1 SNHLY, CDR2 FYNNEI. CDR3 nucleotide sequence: TGTGCCAGCAGTCCCGTCGGGACAGCCTCCACTGAAGCTTTCTTT. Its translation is CASSPVGTASTEAFF.

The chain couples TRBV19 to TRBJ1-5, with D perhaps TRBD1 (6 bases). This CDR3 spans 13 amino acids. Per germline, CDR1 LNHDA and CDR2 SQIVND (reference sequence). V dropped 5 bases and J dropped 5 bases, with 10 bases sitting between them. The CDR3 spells CASSDRSHQPQHF. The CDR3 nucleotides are TGTGCCAGTAGTGACAGGAGCCATCAGCCCCAGCATTTT.

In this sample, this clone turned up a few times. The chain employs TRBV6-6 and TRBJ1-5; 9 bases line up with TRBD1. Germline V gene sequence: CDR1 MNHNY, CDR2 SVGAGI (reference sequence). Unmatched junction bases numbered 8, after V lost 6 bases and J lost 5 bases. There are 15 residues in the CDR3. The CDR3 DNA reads TGTGCCAGCAGATCCCGGGACAGGGATTATCAGCCCCAGCATTTT. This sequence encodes CASRSRDRDYQPQHF.

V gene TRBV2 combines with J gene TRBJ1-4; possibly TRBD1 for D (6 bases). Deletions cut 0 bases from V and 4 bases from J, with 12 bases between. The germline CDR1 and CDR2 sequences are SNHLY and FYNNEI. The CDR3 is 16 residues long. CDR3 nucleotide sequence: TGTGCCAGCAGTGAAGCGCAACAGGGCCTTAATGAAAAACTGTTTTTT. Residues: CASSEAQQGLNEKLFF.

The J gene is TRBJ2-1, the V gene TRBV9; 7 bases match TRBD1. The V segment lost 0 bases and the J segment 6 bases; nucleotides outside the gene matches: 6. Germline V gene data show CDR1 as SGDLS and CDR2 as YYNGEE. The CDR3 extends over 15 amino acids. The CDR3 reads CASSVGRGLGNEQFF. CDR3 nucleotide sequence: TGTGCCAGCAGCGTAGGAAGGGGGCTTGGCAATGAGCAGTTCTTC.

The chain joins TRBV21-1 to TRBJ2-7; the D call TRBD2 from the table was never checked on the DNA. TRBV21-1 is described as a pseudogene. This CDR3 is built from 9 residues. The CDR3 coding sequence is TGTGCCAGCAGCCGCCCGGGGGACTTC. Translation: CASSRPGDF.

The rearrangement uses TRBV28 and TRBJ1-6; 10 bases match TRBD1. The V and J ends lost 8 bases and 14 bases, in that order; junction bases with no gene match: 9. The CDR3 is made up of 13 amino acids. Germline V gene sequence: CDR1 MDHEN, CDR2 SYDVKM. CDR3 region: CASVDRGPLTLHF. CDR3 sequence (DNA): TGTGCCAGCGTAGACAGGGGGCCGTTGACCCTCCACTTT.

CDR3 coding DNA: TGTGCCAGCGCCCGGGTAGGGGGCTGGGAGACCCAGTACTTC. As protein: CASARVGGWETQYF. The V gene is TRBV27, the J gene TRBJ2-5; TRBD1 matches 7 bases. The CDR3 has 14 residues. Germline CDR1 MNHEY, CDR2 SMNVEV (reference sequence). The V gene end was trimmed by 8 bases and the J gene end by 5 bases; junction bases not matched to a gene: 11.

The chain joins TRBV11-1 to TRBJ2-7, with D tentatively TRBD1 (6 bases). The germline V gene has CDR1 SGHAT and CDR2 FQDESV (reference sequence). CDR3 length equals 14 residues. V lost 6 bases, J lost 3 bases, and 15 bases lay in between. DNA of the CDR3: TGTGCCAGCAGTCTCCGGCAGGGGCTCTACGAGCAGTACTTC. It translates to CASSLRQGLYEQYF.

CDR3 sequence reads: CASRRRTSGSLLQYF. The CDR3 DNA reads TGTGCCAGCAGGCGTCGGACTAGCGGGAGCCTATTGCAGTACTTC. The chain employs TRBV28 and TRBJ2-7, with 13 nucleotides matching TRBD2. The CDR3 contains 15 residues. Unmatched junction bases numbered 11, after V lost 6 bases and J lost 9 bases. The germline V gene has CDR1 MDHEN and CDR2 SYDVKM.

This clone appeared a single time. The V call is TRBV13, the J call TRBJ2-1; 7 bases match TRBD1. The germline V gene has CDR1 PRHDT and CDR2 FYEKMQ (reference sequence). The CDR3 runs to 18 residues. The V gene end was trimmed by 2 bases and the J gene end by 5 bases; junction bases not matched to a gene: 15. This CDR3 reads CASSLKGQTDRSNNEQFF. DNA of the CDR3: TGTGCCAGCAGCTTAAAGGGTCAGACGGACAGGAGTAACAATGAGCAGTTCTTC.

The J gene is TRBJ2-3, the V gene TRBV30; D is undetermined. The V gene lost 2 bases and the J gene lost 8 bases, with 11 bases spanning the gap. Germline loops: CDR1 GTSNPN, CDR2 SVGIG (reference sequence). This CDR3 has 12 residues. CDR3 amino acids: CAWSPQAGTQYF. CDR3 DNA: TGTGCCTGGAGTCCTCAAGCCGGTACGCAGTATTTT.

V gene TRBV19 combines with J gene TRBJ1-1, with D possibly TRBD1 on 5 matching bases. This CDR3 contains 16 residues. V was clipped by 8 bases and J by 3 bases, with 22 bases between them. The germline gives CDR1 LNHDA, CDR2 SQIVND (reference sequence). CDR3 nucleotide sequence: TGTGCCAGTCCGCCCCGGGGGTGGGCTATGCACACTGAAGCTTTCTTT. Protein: CASPPRGWAMHTEAFF.

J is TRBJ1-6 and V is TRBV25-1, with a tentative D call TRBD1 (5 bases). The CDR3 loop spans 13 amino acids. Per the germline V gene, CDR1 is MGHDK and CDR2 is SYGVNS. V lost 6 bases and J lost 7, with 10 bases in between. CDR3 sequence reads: CASRTVGNSPLHF. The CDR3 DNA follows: TGTGCCAGCAGGACAGTGGGGAATTCACCCCTCCACTTT.

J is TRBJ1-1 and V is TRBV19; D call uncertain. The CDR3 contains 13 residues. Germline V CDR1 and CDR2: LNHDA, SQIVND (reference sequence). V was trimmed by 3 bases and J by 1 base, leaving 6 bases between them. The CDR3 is CASSMTGNTEAFF. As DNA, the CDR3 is TGTGCCAGTAGTATGACGGGGAACACTGAAGCTTTCTTT. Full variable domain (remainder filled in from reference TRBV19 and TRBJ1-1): DGGITQSPKYLFRKEGQNVTLSCEQNLNHDAMYWYRQDPGQGLRLIYYSQIVNDFQKGDIAEGYSVSREKKESFPLTVTSAQKNPTAFYLCASSMTGNTEAFFGQGTRLTVV.

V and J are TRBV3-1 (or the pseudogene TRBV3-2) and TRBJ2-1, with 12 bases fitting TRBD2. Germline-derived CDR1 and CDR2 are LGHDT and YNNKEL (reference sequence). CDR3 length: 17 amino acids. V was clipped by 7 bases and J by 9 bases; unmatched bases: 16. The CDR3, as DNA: TGTGCCAGCACCCTCGCCTGGGCTAGCGGGGGGGCAGGTGAGCAGTTCTTC. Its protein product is CASTLAWASGGAGEQFF.

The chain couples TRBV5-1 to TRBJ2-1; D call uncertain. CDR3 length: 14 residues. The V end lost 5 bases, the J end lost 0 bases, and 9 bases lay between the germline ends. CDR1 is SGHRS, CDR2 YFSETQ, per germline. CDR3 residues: CASRSIPSYNEQFF. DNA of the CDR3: TGCGCCAGCAGGTCCATCCCCTCCTACAATGAGCAGTTCTTC.

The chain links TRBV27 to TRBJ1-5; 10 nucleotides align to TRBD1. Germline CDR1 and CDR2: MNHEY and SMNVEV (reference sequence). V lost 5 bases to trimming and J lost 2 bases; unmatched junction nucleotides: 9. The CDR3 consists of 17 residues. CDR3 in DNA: TGTGCCAGCAGTCCAACTTCCGGGACAGGGGGCAATCAGCCCCAGCATTTT. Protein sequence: CASSPTSGTGGNQPQHF.

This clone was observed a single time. The CDR3 DNA is TGTGCCAGCAGCCCACAAGACAGGGGTGATGGCTACACCTTC. It specifies CASSPQDRGDGYTF. V usage is TRBV7-9 and J usage is TRBJ1-2; 8 nucleotides align to TRBD1. Germline trimming cut 5 bases from V and 6 bases from J; bases unmatched to any gene: 8. This CDR3 comprises 14 residues. Germline V CDR1 and CDR2: SEHNR, FQNEAQ (reference sequence).

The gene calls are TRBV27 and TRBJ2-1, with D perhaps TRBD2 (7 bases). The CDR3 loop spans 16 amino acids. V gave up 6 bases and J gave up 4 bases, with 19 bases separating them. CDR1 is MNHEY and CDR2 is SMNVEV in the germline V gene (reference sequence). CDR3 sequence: CASRKLGAGEYNEQFF. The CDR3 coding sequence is TGTGCCAGCAGGAAGTTGGGGGCGGGAGAGTACAATGAGCAGTTCTTC.